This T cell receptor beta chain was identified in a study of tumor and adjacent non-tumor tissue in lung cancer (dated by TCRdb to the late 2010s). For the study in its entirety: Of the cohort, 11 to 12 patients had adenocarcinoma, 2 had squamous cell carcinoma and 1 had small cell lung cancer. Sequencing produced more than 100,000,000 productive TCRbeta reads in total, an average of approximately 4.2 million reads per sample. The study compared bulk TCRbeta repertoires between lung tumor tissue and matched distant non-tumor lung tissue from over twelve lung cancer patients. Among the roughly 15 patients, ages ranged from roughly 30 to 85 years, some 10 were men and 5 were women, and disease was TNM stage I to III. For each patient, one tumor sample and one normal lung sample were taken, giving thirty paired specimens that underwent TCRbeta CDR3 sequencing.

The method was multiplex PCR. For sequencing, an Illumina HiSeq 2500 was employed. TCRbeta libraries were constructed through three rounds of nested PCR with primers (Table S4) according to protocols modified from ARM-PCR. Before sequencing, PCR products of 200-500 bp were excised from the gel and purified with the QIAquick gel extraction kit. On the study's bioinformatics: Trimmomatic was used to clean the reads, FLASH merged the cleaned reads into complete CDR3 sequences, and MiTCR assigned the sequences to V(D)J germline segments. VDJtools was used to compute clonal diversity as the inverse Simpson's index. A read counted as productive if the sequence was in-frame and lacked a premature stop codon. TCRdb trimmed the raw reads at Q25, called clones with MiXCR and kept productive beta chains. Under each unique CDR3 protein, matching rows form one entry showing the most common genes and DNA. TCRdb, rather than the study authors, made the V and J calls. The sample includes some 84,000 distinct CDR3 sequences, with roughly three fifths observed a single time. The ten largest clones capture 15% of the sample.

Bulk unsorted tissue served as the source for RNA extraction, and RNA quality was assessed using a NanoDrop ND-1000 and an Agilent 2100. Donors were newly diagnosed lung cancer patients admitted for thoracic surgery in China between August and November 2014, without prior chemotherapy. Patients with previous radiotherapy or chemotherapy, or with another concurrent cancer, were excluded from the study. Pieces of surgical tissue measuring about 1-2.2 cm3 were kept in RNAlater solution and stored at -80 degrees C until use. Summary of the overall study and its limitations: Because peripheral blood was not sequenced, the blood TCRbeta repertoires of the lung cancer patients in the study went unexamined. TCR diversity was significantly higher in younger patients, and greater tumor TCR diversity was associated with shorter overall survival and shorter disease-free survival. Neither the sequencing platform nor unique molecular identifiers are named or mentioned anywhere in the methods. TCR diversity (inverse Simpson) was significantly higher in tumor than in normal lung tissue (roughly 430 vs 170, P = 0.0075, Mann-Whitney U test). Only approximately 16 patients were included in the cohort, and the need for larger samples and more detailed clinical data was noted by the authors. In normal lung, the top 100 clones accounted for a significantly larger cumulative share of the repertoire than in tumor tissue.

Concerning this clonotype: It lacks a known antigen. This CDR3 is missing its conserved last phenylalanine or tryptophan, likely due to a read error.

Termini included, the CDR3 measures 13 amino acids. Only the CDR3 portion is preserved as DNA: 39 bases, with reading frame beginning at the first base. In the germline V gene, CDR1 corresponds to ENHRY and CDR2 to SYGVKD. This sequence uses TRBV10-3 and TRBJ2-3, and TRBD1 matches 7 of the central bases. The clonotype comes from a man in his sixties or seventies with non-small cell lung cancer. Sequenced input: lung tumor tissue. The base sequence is TGTGCCACCCAAGGGGCCGGGACAGATCCGCAGTATTTA. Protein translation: CATQGAGTDPQYL.